The 17 T cell receptor beta chains below were found in one sample sequenced in a study of Graves' ophthalmopathy and Graves' hyperthyroidism. Amplification from RNA transcripts yielded the TCR beta CDR3 regions. Following a first-round RT-PCR that used HTBI primers, a second-round multiplex PCR was carried out. TCRdb used MiXCR to reprocess the multiplex PCR reads, holding one entry per CDR3 protein. Of roughly 1.1 million distinct CDR3 sequences in the sample, 36% were seen once. Material for sequencing was peripheral blood or thyroid tissue (not recorded which). The receptor set was obtained from an adult man with Graves' hyperthyroidism.

The J gene is TRBJ1-6, the V gene TRBV10-3, with TRBD1 matching over 8 bases. J gave up 7 bases and V 5 bases, and 10 bases lay outside the gene matches. The CDR3 sequence is 16 residues long. Germline-derived CDR1 and CDR2 are ENHRY and SYGVKD. The CDR3, as DNA: TGTGCCATCAGTTACTTCGCAGGGGGCAAGAATTCACCCCTCCACTTT. Residues: CAISYFAGGKNSPLHF.

The rearrangement links TRBV10-3 to TRBJ2-5, with D perhaps TRBD2 (6 bases). CDR3 length: 15 amino acids. Germline CDR1 is ENHRY and CDR2 is SYGVKD. Between the trimmed V and J ends, which lost 2 bases and 1 base, there was a span of 11 bases. The CDR3 DNA sequence: TGTGCCATCAGTGAGACACTAGCACCCCAAGAGACCCAGTACTTC. The encoded protein is CAISETLAPQETQYF.

Ten or more counts support this clonotype. This chain connects TRBV7-6 to TRBJ2-2; D is unresolved. In germline, CDR1 is SGHVS, CDR2 FNYEAQ. This CDR3 has 13 amino acids. The V end lost 2 bases, the J end lost 6 bases, and 7 bases lay between the germline ends. The CDR3 DNA is TGTGCCAGCAGCTTACAGGAATCCGGGGAGCTGTTTTTT. This sequence encodes CASSLQESGELFF. The variable domain in full, with the rest retrieved from reference TRBV7-6 and TRBJ2-2, is GAGVSQSPRYKVTKRGQDVALRCDPISGHVSLYWYRQALGQGPEFLTYFNYEAQQDKSGLPNDRFSAERPEGSISTLTIQRTEQRDSAMYRCASSLQESGELFFGEGSRLTVL.

The genes are TRBV5-1 and TRBJ2-5, with a possible D match to TRBD1 (5 bases). With 0 bases removed from V and 4 bases from J, the gap between germline ends came to 10 bases. CDR1 SGHRS and CDR2 YFSETQ come from the germline V gene. The CDR3 has 14 amino acids. The CDR3 bases are TGCGCCAGCAGCTTGGTAACAGGTAGAGAGACCCAGTACTTC. The encoded protein is CASSLVTGRETQYF.

The J gene is TRBJ1-1, the V gene TRBV12-3 or TRBV12-4, with TRBD1 matching over 7 bases. V shed 1 base, J shed 5 bases, and the junction held 7 bases outside the gene matches. The CDR3 has 15 residues. The CDR3 DNA sequence: TGTGCCAGCAGTTTAGGGGGTAGGGGGCGAACTGAAGCTTTCTTT. It specifies CASSLGGRGRTEAFF.

This clonotype was found a few times. The genes are TRBV7-8 and TRBJ2-5; 11 bases align to TRBD2. The V gene's germline CDR1 is SGHVS and CDR2 FQNEAQ. V shed 5 bases, J shed 5 bases, and the junction held 10 bases outside the gene matches. The CDR3 contains 16 residues. DNA of the CDR3: TGTGCCAGCAGCCCCCTTAGCGGGGGGGCGGGGGAGACCCAGTACTTC. Its protein product is CASSPLSGGAGETQYF.

The chain carries TRBV6-1 and TRBJ2-7; TRBD2 matches 8 bases. CDR3 length: 14 amino acids. Germline V gives CDR1 MNHNS, CDR2 SASEGT. The ends lost 10 bases at V and 2 bases at J; junction bases unmatched: 10. The CDR3: CATQVRAGAYEQYF. The CDR3 bases are TGTGCCACCCAAGTTAGAGCGGGAGCCTACGAGCAGTACTTC.

In this sample, this clonotype turned up many times. The CDR3 here is CAAERWEGDSPLHF. CDR3 DNA: TGTGCCGCGGAGCGGTGGGAGGGGGATTCACCCCTCCACTTT. The chain employs TRBV7-9 and TRBJ1-6, with a weak D call TRBD1 (6 bases). CDR3 size: 14 residues. V lost 11 bases to trimming and J lost 8 bases, with 19 bases between them. CDR1 is SEHNR and CDR2 is FQNEAQ in the germline V gene (reference sequence). Full variable domain (missing parts from reference TRBV7-9 and TRBJ1-6): DTGVSQNPRHKITKRGQNVTFRCDPISEHNRLYWYRQTLGQGPEFLTYFQNEAQLEKSRLLSDRFSAERPKGSFSTLEIQRTEQGDSAMYLCAAERWEGDSPLHFGNGTRLTVT.

In its sample, this clonotype was seen many times. The chain joins TRBV5-1 to TRBJ1-2; D perhaps matches TRBD1 (6 bases). V was cut by 0 bases and J by 4 bases, with 13 bases left in between. The germline V gene encodes CDR1 SGHRS and CDR2 YFSETQ. This CDR3 spans 15 amino acids. The CDR3 coding sequence is TGCGCCAGCAGCTTGGCCTCCGGACAGAGCTATGGCTACACCTTC. Translated: CASSLASGQSYGYTF.

This clonotype was seen ten or more times. The chain has TRBV5-1 and TRBJ1-4; D is perhaps TRBD1 (5 bases). Germline V gene lookup returns CDR1 SGHRS and CDR2 YFSETQ. This CDR3 comprises 13 residues. V was pared by 0 bases and J by 7 bases, with 7 bases between. The chain's CDR3 is CASSLAQGEKLFF. CDR3 nucleotides: TGCGCCAGCAGCTTGGCTCAGGGTGAAAAACTGTTTTTT. Based on the CDR3 plus reference TRBV5-1 and TRBJ1-4, the full variable domain is KAGVTQTPRYLIKTRGQQVTLSCSPISGHRSVSWYQQTPGQGLQFLFEYFSETQRNKGNFPGRFSGRQFSNSRSEMNVSTLELGDSALYLCASSLAQGEKLFFGSGTQLSVL.

Remarks on this clonotype: This clone may be a read error of a much larger clone one base away. The chain employs TRBV2 and TRBJ2-7; 10 bases are a match to TRBD2. V gave up 3 bases and J gave up 1 base; unmatched junction bases: 3. Germline V gene sequence: CDR1 SNHLY, CDR2 FYNNEI. This CDR3 spans 15 amino acids. The CDR3 region has the DNA TGTGCCAGCAGTGAGGCTAGCGGGAGATCCTACGAGCAGTACTTC. This sequence encodes CASSEASGRSYEQYF. The full variable domain, with the rest looked up from reference TRBV2 and TRBJ2-7, is EPEVTQTPSHQVTQMGQEVILRCVPISNHLYFYWYRQILGQKVEFLVSFYNNEISEKSEIFDDQFSVERPDGSNFTLKIRSTKLEDSAMYFCASSEASGRSYEQYFGPGTRLTVT.

This chain joins TRBV5-1 and TRBJ1-1, with 9 positions matching TRBD1. V dropped 4 bases and J dropped 4; count of bases not matched to a gene: 8. This CDR3 is 15 amino acids long. CDR1 and CDR2 (germline): SGHRS, YFSETQ. CDR3 region: CASSTGQGESTEAFF. As DNA, the CDR3 is TGCGCCAGCAGCACGGGACAGGGTGAGAGCACTGAAGCTTTCTTT.

This clonotype was detected many times. The V call is TRBV10-3, the J call TRBJ1-1; D gene unclear. The CDR3 consists of 12 residues. Germline-derived CDR1 and CDR2 are ENHRY and SYGVKD. Trimming shortened V by 10 bases and J by 6 bases, and 15 bases separated the two germline ends. Here the CDR3 reads CATRAERAEAFF. The CDR3 DNA reads TGTGCCACTCGGGCGGAAAGAGCTGAAGCTTTCTTT.

The chain couples TRBV20-1 to TRBJ2-7; perhaps TRBD2 as D (7 bases). Germline V CDR1 and CDR2: DFQATT, SNEGSKA (reference sequence). V gave up 5 bases and J gave up 2 bases, with 19 bases separating them. The CDR3 spans 15 residues. The CDR3 coding sequence is TGCAGTGCTCCCCGGGACGGAGGGGGGGCCTACGAGCAGTACTTC. Amino acid sequence: CSAPRDGGGAYEQYF.

This clonotype showed up just a few times. This chain uses TRBV30 with TRBJ2-2, with a weak D call TRBD1 (5 bases). V lost 0 bases, J lost 7 bases, and 9 bases lay in between. Germline V lookup: CDR1 GTSNPN, CDR2 SVGIG (reference sequence). The CDR3 sequence is 13 residues long. The CDR3 sequence is CAWSVGVGGELFF. The DNA of the CDR3 is TGTGCCTGGAGTGTAGGGGTTGGCGGGGAGCTGTTTTTT.

In this sample, this clonotype turned up a few times. The chain recombines TRBV10-3 with TRBJ2-7; D might be TRBD2 (5 bases). The CDR3 spans 13 residues. V was trimmed by 4 bases and J by 3 bases, leaving 10 bases between them. Germline V gives CDR1 ENHRY, CDR2 SYGVKD. The CDR3 nucleotides are TGTGCCATCAGTGGGTCCGGGATCTACGAGCAGTACTTC. Translation gives CAISGSGIYEQYF.

About this clonotype itself: At one end the junction does not follow the germline gene, possibly because of a read error. This chain connects TRBV7-2 to TRBJ2-5; D unclear. Germline V lookup: CDR1 SGHTA, CDR2 FQGNSA. CDR3 length: 14 amino acids. The CDR3 here is CANSQDPAGETQYF. The CDR3, as DNA: TGTGCCAACAGCCAAGATCCAGCCGGGGAGACCCAGTACTTC.